The TCR beta chain described here comes from a study of blood T cells in healthy people across ages. Study findings and constraints: In long-lived donors, naive CD4+ cell counts and diversity exceeded those of aged donors. PBMCs that were unsorted prevented a conclusive naive versus antigen-experienced comparison.

Worth noting for this clonotype: What it recognizes is unknown.

Together with a sample-barcoded 5' primer, a J-beta primer mix was included in a second PCR lasting about 6 to 11 cycles. Each cDNA was tagged by a template-switch adaptor containing 12 random nucleotides. From each sample, at least 2.5 million paired-end reads containing CDR3 were obtained. One entry per CDR3 protein results from TCRdb running MiXCR on the 5' RACE reads. There are approximately 810,000 distinct CDR3 sequences in the sample; 29% occur only once, and about 18% lies in the top ten. The CDR3 is 15 residues long. Unmatched junction bases numbered 3, after V lost 0 bases and J lost 6 bases. CDR1 is SGHTA, CDR2 FQGNSA, per germline.

The sequence derives from a woman aged 80 or over in good health. The chain is built from TRBV7-2 and TRBJ1-3; 9 bases are shared with TRBD1. Sequenced sample: blood. The CDR3 DNA is TGTGCCAGCAGCTTAGCTACAGGGGGCAAAAACACCATATATTTT. Amino acid sequence: CASSLATGGKNTIYF.